The source of this TCR beta chain is a study of T cell responses to AZD1222 COVID-19 vaccine. The CDR3 length is 14 residues. V lost 5 bases and J 3 bases, leaving 13 bases between the germline ends. Germline CDR1 is MNHEY and CDR2 is SVGEGT. As regards this clone: Its antigen is unidentified.

TCRdb keeps only in-frame clones here, not all; method: immunoSEQ multiplex PCR. Of some 180,000 clones detected, 85% to 90% appear once; the ten largest clones hold roughly 0.49%. Study-level results: It was only after the peak T cell response that any repertoires were sampled. Donors skewed white British and female; clonal diversity was possibly underestimated.

The rearrangement uses TRBV6-2 or TRBV6-3 and TRBJ1-1; D gene ambiguous. Sample: peripheral blood, taken on day 0 of AZD1222 vaccination. This receptor was identified in an adult in good health. CDR3 sequence (DNA): TGTGCCAGCAGTGGGGAGGGTTCCGACACTGAAGCTTTCTTT. Translating it yields CASSGEGSDTEAFF.